This T cell receptor beta chain derives from a study of blood T cell repertoires in COVID-19. TCRdb's table, derived via immunoSEQ multiplex PCR, lists solely in-frame clones and lacks some. The table includes about 280,000 clones, 89% detected once. The CDR3 has 15 amino acids. Germline V lookup: CDR1 MNHEY, CDR2 SMNVEV (reference sequence). The V gene lost 6 bases and the J gene lost 7 bases, with 18 bases spanning the gap. The chain combines TRBV27 with TRBJ2-2, with a weak D call TRBD1 (8 bases). The sequencing input was peripheral blood. This receptor was taken from a man over 45 with acute or convalescent COVID-19. CDR3 nucleotides: TGTGCCAGCAGAAACAGGGGGAGGGTAGGCGGGGAGCTGTTTTTT. Protein product: CASRNRGRVGGELFF.